This entry describes one T cell receptor (beta chain). Its antigen is not yet known. One base away there is no much larger clone; base qualities are not given. Donors formed part of the validation cohort, which comprised 120 subjects and was distinct from the first cohort of several hundred subjects. The library relied on the immunoSEQ multiplex PCR assay. Under the source paper's analysis protocol: A statistical classification framework was developed to diagnose cytomegalovirus status using the catalog of TCR beta chain sequences. TCRdb took this table from immuneACCESS and kept in-frame rearrangements with V and J called. Such tables lack part of the clones; where checked against another copy, unresolved V genes explain under half of the gap, and the rest is unexplained. V and J calls and clone size come straight from that table; D and trimming were deduced from the DNA. The sample table holds 150,000 to 180,000 clones, of which 85% to 90% were seen once. 2% to 2.5% of the sample belongs to the ten largest clones.

This sample was taken from a study of cytomegalovirus exposure and HLA in healthy donors (TCRdb year 2017). Regarding the complete study: A later analysis indicated that the roughly 130 validation repertoires were generated on the platform also employed for the 700 or so repertoires of the first cohort. High-throughput TCR immunosequencing, statistical association of individual TCRs with disease status, and machine learning were combined to predict cytomegalovirus infection status. A separate validation cohort of some 130 different subjects was used in addition to the roughly 640-subject first cohort. The study was designed to test whether signatures of past pathogen exposure could be identified by cataloging public T cell receptors.

The paper's findings and limits, for the study overall: A few of the identified cytomegalovirus-associated TCR beta chains were confirmed in vitro to be specific for cytomegalovirus antigens. While some public TCRs were present in many individuals, most TCR sequences turned up only very rarely across donors. Cytomegalovirus status was reported to be diagnosed by the classifier with high specificity and sensitivity in both the original and validation cohorts. The authors suggested that the approach could potentially be generalized to other disease states and immunological phenotypes. Of the cluster scores, approximately 95% were above 0 in a later analysis, which found that TCRs clustered in the first cohort also tended to co-occur in the 120 or so validation repertoires. The validation cohort had no HLA typing available for a later analysis, so co-occurrence within that cohort was assessed over all 120 or so repertoires. The study gave a list of under 200 TCR beta chains associated with cytomegalovirus.

V lost 0 bases and J lost 0 bases; the stretch between them is 8 bases long. As encoded in the germline V gene (reference sequence), CDR1 is SEHNR while CDR2 is FQNEAQ. The CDR3 goes from the cysteine to the phenylalanine over 15 residues. Only the CDR3 region is kept as DNA, spanning 45 bases read in frame from base 1. This receptor was identified in a human donor in good health. The sample consisted of PBMCs. The sequence is built from TRBV7-9 and TRBJ1-2; the D gene is perhaps TRBD1, from 5 matching bases. The CDR3: CASSLAWTPNYGYTF. The nucleotide sequence is given as TGTGCCAGCAGCTTAGCGTGGACACCTAACTATGGCTACACCTTC.